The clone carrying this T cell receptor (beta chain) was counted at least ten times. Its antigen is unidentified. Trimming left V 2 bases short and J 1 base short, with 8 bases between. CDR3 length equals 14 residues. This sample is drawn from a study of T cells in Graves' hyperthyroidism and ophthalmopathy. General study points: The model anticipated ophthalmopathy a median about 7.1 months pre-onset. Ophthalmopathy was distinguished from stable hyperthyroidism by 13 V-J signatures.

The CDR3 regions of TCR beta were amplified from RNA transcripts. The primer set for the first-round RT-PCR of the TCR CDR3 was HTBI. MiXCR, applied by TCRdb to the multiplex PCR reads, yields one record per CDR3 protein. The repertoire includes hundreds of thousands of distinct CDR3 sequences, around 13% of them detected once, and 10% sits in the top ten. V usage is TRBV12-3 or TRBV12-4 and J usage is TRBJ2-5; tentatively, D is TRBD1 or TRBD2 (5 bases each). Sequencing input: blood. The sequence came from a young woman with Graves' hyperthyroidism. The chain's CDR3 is CASSLLGVQETQYF. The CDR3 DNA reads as TGTGCCAGCAGTTTACTGGGGGTCCAAGAGACCCAGTACTTC.